A selection of T cell receptor beta chains follows, all from one sample in a study of cytomegalovirus exposure and HLA in healthy donors. Data came from immunoSEQ multiplex PCR; TCRdb stores just in-frame clones and leaves some out. In the table there are fewer than 150,000 clones, around 80% of which are singletons. Sequenced material: PBMCs. Receptors were obtained from a man aged 30 to 45 in good health and CMV-seropositive. The CDR3 runs from the conserved cysteine through the conserved F or W. A D gene is named only where the DNA matches it firmly. Not all rows give a size; the values are once, few, many and, for expanded clones, a class.

cdr3_aa: CASSPGVQNGYTF
cdr3_nt: TGTGCCAGCAGCCCCGGTGTCCAAAACGGCTACACCTTC
d_call: NA
v_call: TRBV7-9
j_call: TRBJ1-2
clone_size: NA

cdr3_aa: CASGGGTRGNTIYF
cdr3_nt: TGTGCCAGCGGCGGGGGGACAAGGGGAAACACCATATATTTT
d_call: NA
v_call: TRBV6-5
j_call: TRBJ1-3
clone_size: NA

cdr3_aa: CASSLGSGTSSGELFF
cdr3_nt: TGTGCCAGCAGCTTAGGTTCCGGGACTAGCTCCGGGGAGCTGTTTTTT
d_call: TRBD2
v_call: TRBV11-3
j_call: TRBJ2-2
clone_size: NA

cdr3_aa: CASSPSGEETQYF
cdr3_nt: TGTGCCAGCAGCCCTAGCGGGGAAGAGACCCAGTACTTC
d_call: TRBD2
v_call: TRBV7-9
j_call: TRBJ2-5
clone_size: once

cdr3_aa: CASGRQGGSKNEQFF
cdr3_nt: TGTGCCAGCGGGCGACAGGGGGGATCGAAGAATGAGCAGTTCTTC
d_call: TRBD1
v_call: TRBV7-3
j_call: TRBJ2-1
clone_size: many

cdr3_aa: CASSFTLEKYTGELFF
cdr3_nt: TGCGCCAGCAGCTTTACACTAGAAAAATACACCGGGGAGCTGTTTTTT
d_call: NA
v_call: TRBV5-1
j_call: TRBJ2-2
clone_size: NA

cdr3_aa: CAIRSGASYEQYF
cdr3_nt: TGTGCCATCCGCTCGGGAGCCTCCTACGAGCAGTACTTC
d_call: NA
v_call: TRBV10-3
j_call: TRBJ2-7
clone_size: once

cdr3_aa: CAISPGQGNQPQHF
cdr3_nt: TGTGCCATCAGTCCCGGACAGGGCAATCAGCCCCAGCATTTT
d_call: TRBD1
v_call: TRBV10-3
j_call: TRBJ1-5
clone_size: NA

cdr3_aa: CASSKGTGPEAFF
cdr3_nt: TGTGCCAGCAGCAAAGGGACAGGGCCTGAAGCTTTCTTT
d_call: NA
v_call: TRBV21-1
j_call: TRBJ1-1
clone_size: NA

cdr3_aa: CASSFTGGLTEAFF
cdr3_nt: TGCGCCAGCAGCTTTACCGGGGGACTGACTGAAGCTTTCTTT
d_call: NA
v_call: TRBV5-1
j_call: TRBJ1-1
clone_size: NA

cdr3_aa: CASRLGTDKNIQYF
cdr3_nt: TGTGCCAGCAGACTCGGGACAGACAAAAACATTCAGTACTTC
d_call: TRBD1
v_call: TRBV6-6
j_call: TRBJ2-4
clone_size: NA

cdr3_aa: CASRRAGDPSYEQYF
cdr3_nt: TGTGCCAGCAGGAGGGCGGGGGACCCCTCCTACGAGCAGTACTTC
d_call: TRBD2
v_call: TRBV2
j_call: TRBJ2-7
clone_size: NA

cdr3_aa: CASSSQGGEYSPLHF
cdr3_nt: TGTGCCAGCAGCTCGCAGGGGGGCGAGTACTCACCCCTCCACTTT
d_call: TRBD1
v_call: TRBV7-2
j_call: TRBJ1-6
clone_size: NA

cdr3_aa: CASSLQGKGDTQYF
cdr3_nt: TGTGCCAGCAGCTTGCAGGGGAAGGGAGATACGCAGTATTTT
d_call: NA
v_call: TRBV7-8
j_call: TRBJ2-3
clone_size: NA

cdr3_aa: CASSSGSAVGYTF
cdr3_nt: TGTGCCAGCAGTTCCGGGAGTGCAGTTGGCTACACCTTC
d_call: NA
v_call: TRBV6-6
j_call: TRBJ1-2
clone_size: NA

cdr3_aa: CASSPQRQGTEAFF
cdr3_nt: TGTGCCAGCTCACCACAGAGACAGGGCACTGAAGCTTTCTTT
d_call: TRBD1
v_call: TRBV18
j_call: TRBJ1-1
clone_size: NA